Below, 30 T cell receptor beta chains from the same sample are listed, as sequenced in a study of blood T cell repertoires in COVID-19. Profiled with immunoSEQ multiplex PCR; TCRdb holds only in-frame clones, not every one. Altogether around 300,000 clones are present, more than 80% being singletons, with the ten largest covering roughly 7%. The sample comprised peripheral blood. Source of these receptors: a woman in her twenties or thirties with COVID-19, enrolled during active disease.

J is TRBJ2-2 and V is TRBV5-1; 7 positions match TRBD2. This CDR3 contains 17 residues. The V segment lost 4 bases and the J segment 0 bases; nucleotides outside the gene matches: 9. Germline V gene lookup returns CDR1 SGHRS and CDR2 YFSETQ. In nucleotides, the CDR3 is TGCGCCAGCAGCCCGCGTGGGAGCGGGACGAACACCGGGGAGCTGTTTTTT. Protein product: CASSPRGSGTNTGELFF.

The gene calls are TRBV5-1 and TRBJ1-1; 9 positions match TRBD1. Germline V lookup: CDR1 SGHRS, CDR2 YFSETQ. The CDR3 spans 15 residues. The V gene end was trimmed by 4 bases and the J gene end by 11 bases; junction bases not matched to a gene: 15. The CDR3: CASSEGTGRTYLAFF. The CDR3 DNA follows: TGCGCCAGCAGCGAAGGGACAGGGAGAACTTACTTGGCTTTCTTT.

This clone came up once. The chain has TRBV15 and TRBJ2-7; 10 bases line up with TRBD2. The CDR3 runs 19 residues. The ends lost 5 bases at V and 1 base at J; junction bases unmatched: 17. The germline gives CDR1 LNHNV, CDR2 YYDKDF (reference sequence). In DNA, the CDR3 is TGTGCCACCAGCGGTCTCCGCGGGGTAGCGGGAGGAAGTTCCTACGAGCAGTACTTC. Translated, it gives CATSGLRGVAGGSSYEQYF.

The chain carries TRBV24-1 and TRBJ2-7, with no clear D. The CDR3 totals 14 residues. V lost 2 bases to trimming and J lost 3 bases, with 10 bases between them. Germline V gene lookup returns CDR1 KGHDR and CDR2 SFDVKD. CDR3 sequence reads: CATSDSAANYEQYF. CDR3 coding DNA: TGTGCCACCAGTGATTCGGCGGCGAACTACGAGCAGTACTTC.

J is TRBJ2-1 and V is TRBV5-1, with D possibly TRBD2 on 7 matching bases. Germline-derived CDR1 and CDR2 are SGHRS and YFSETQ. V lost 4 bases and J lost 10, with 21 bases in between. This CDR3 has 15 amino acids. The CDR3 region has the DNA TGCGCCAGCAGCAGGGATGGGGGGGGGCGCGGGGAGCAGTTCTTC. As protein: CASSRDGGGRGEQFF.

The V and J genes are TRBV5-4 and TRBJ2-1; 11 nucleotides match TRBD2. Trimming at V came to 7 bases and at J to 6 bases, leaving 9 bases not matched to a gene. Germline V CDR1 and CDR2: SGHNT, YYREEE (reference sequence). The CDR3 extends over 15 amino acids. The DNA for the CDR3 is TGTGCCAGCTCCAGAACTAGCGGGAGCGGCAATGAGCAGTTCTTC. This translates into CASSRTSGSGNEQFF.

This chain joins TRBV5-8 and TRBJ1-5; 10 nucleotides line up with TRBD1. Trimming cost V 4 bases and J 2 bases; bases outside gene matches: 6. The CDR3 runs to 16 residues. CDR1 is SGHTS and CDR2 is YDEGEE in the germline V gene. The CDR3 here is CASSLFGTGGNQPQHF. The CDR3 region has the DNA TGTGCCAGCAGCCTCTTCGGGACAGGGGGCAATCAGCCCCAGCATTTT.

The DNA of the CDR3 is TGCAGCGTTGTAGCCGGGTCCTTGGAGACCCAGTACTTC. The encoded protein is CSVVAGSLETQYF. The chain joins TRBV29-1 to TRBJ2-5; D remains ambiguous. Germline assignment: CDR1 SQVTM and CDR2 ANQGSEA. V lost 4 bases, J lost 5 bases, and 14 bases lay in between. CDR3 length: 13 amino acids.

This chain uses TRBV2 with TRBJ1-3; D is perhaps TRBD1 (6 bases). CDR3 length equals 15 residues. CDR1 is SNHLY and CDR2 is FYNNEI in the germline V gene. The germline V and J ends were trimmed by 5 bases and 2 bases, with 13 bases remaining between them. CDR3 sequence reads: CASSPQGTAGNTIYF. For the CDR3, the DNA is TGTGCCAGCAGTCCACAGGGTACAGCTGGAAACACCATATATTTT.

The rearrangement joins TRBV24-1 to TRBJ2-3, with 7 bases matching TRBD1. The trim removed 3 bases at V and 6 bases at J, leaving 11 bases unmatched. The V gene's germline CDR1 is KGHDR and CDR2 SFDVKD. There are 16 residues in the CDR3. The CDR3 region is CATSDPSKGARDTQYF. CDR3 bases: TGTGCCACCAGTGATCCGTCAAAGGGGGCGCGGGATACGCAGTATTTT.

The chain is built from TRBV4-2 and TRBJ2-3, with 9 bases identical to TRBD2. Per germline, CDR1 LGHNA and CDR2 YNFKEQ. The trim removed 3 bases at V and 6 bases at J, leaving 22 bases unmatched. CDR3 length: 20 residues. The CDR3 DNA sequence: TGTGCCAGCAGCCACCAAAGAATCCCGGGACTAGCCACCTTGGCGGATACGCAGTATTTT. This gives the protein CASSHQRIPGLATLADTQYF.

This clone was seen only once. The chain joins TRBV11-1 to TRBJ2-1; 8 nucleotides line up with TRBD2. Germline V gene data show CDR1 as SGHAT and CDR2 as FQDESV (reference sequence). V was clipped by 5 bases and J by 1 base; unmatched bases: 4. CDR3 length equals 15 residues. The CDR3 bases are TGTGCCAGCAGCCTAATAGCGGGATCCTACAATGAGCAGTTCTTC. It codes for CASSLIAGSYNEQFF. Complete variable domain (other parts from reference TRBV11-1 and TRBJ2-1): EAEVAQSPRYKITEKSQAVAFWCDPISGHATLYWYRQILGQGPELLVQFQDESVVDDSQLPKDRFSAERLKGVDSTLKIQPAELGDSAMYLCASSLIAGSYNEQFFGPGTRLTVL.

The chain joins TRBV4-1 to TRBJ2-3; 11 positions agree with TRBD2. CDR3 length: 17 amino acids. V lost 1 base and J lost 1; bases outside the gene matches: 4. CDR1 is MGHRA, CDR2 YSYEKL, per germline. DNA for the CDR3: TGCGCCAGCAGCCAAGGAGGGACTAGCGGCCGCACAGATACGCAGTATTTT. It encodes CASSQGGTSGRTDTQYF.

The V call is TRBV10-3, the J call TRBJ2-3; a weak D match, TRBD2 (6 bases). The V gene's germline CDR1 is ENHRY and CDR2 SYGVKD. With 6 bases removed from V and 4 bases from J, the gap between germline ends came to 8 bases. The CDR3 sequence is 12 residues long. The CDR3: CAIRAGSDTQYF. CDR3 nucleotides: TGTGCCATCAGGGCGGGATCAGATACGCAGTATTTT.

J is TRBJ1-5 and V is TRBV6-5, with 11 bases lining up with TRBD1. This CDR3 is 15 amino acids long. CDR1 and CDR2 (germline): MNHEY, SVGAGI. V shed 6 bases and J 1 base; nucleotides not matched to a gene: 2. This CDR3 is CASRGQGASNQPQHF. DNA of the CDR3: TGTGCCAGCAGAGGACAGGGGGCAAGCAATCAGCCCCAGCATTTT.

This chain connects TRBV7-3 to TRBJ1-3; D is possibly TRBD1 (5 bases). Trimming took 5 bases from V and 1 from J, leaving 15 bases between them. The CDR3 has 16 amino acids. CDR1 is SGHTA, CDR2 FQGTGA, per germline. CDR3 protein: CASSVGTSFSGNTIYF. Written as DNA, the CDR3 is TGTGCCAGCAGCGTTGGGACTAGTTTTTCTGGAAACACCATATATTTT.

The chain combines TRBV9 with TRBJ1-3, with D perhaps TRBD1 (5 bases). This CDR3 is 16 amino acids long. From germline, CDR1 is SGDLS and CDR2 YYNGEE. V lost 1 base to trimming and J lost 0 bases, with 11 bases between them. Here the CDR3 reads CASSVRGLISGNTIYF. In nucleotides, the CDR3 is TGTGCCAGCAGCGTAAGGGGACTGATCTCTGGAAACACCATATATTTT. The whole variable domain, filled in from reference TRBV9 and TRBJ1-3, reads DSGVTQTPKHLITATGQRVTLRCSPRSGDLSVYWYQQSLDQGLQFLIQYYNGEERAKGNILERFSAQQFPDLHSELNLSSLELGDSALYFCASSVRGLISGNTIYFGEGSWLTVV.

The V and J genes are TRBV7-6 and TRBJ2-3; a weak D match, TRBD2 (5 bases). The CDR3 has 16 amino acids. Trimming stripped 5 bases from V and 0 bases from J, with 15 bases between. Germline loops: CDR1 SGHVS, CDR2 FNYEAQ. In nucleotides, the CDR3 is TGTGCCAGCAGCACTCGTACAGAGGGTAGCACAGATACGCAGTATTTT. It specifies CASSTRTEGSTDTQYF.

The V call is TRBV2, the J call TRBJ2-5, with a possible D match to TRBD2 (5 bases). Deletions cut 10 bases from V and 3 bases from J, with 18 bases between. The V gene's germline CDR1 is SNHLY and CDR2 FYNNEI. CDR3 size: 14 residues. CDR3 loop: CATEYGVPKETQYF. In DNA form, the CDR3 reads TGTGCCACCGAATACGGGGTGCCAAAAGAGACCCAGTACTTC.

V usage is TRBV3-1 (or the pseudogene TRBV3-2) and J usage is TRBJ2-5, with 8 bases that match TRBD2. The CDR3 length is 16 residues. After removal of 2 bases from V and 3 bases from J, the junction contained 8 bases not matched to a gene. Germline-derived CDR1 and CDR2 are LGHDT and YNNKEL (reference sequence). The CDR3 DNA reads as TGTGCCAGCAGCCAACGGACACGGGGGGGAGAAGAGACCCAGTACTTC. Translating it yields CASSQRTRGGEETQYF.

The rearrangement uses TRBV3-1 (or the pseudogene TRBV3-2) and TRBJ2-1, with 11 bases aligning to TRBD2. J lost 5 bases, V lost 1 base, and 4 bases had no gene match. Looked up from germline, CDR1 is LGHDT and CDR2 is YNNKEL (reference sequence). The CDR3 runs 16 residues. The chain's CDR3 is CASSQGGLAVNNEQFF. In DNA form, the CDR3 reads TGTGCCAGCAGCCAAGGGGGACTAGCGGTAAACAATGAGCAGTTCTTC.

The V call is TRBV7-3, the J call TRBJ2-3; 9 bases agree with TRBD2. The CDR3 runs to 16 residues. The trim removed 0 bases at V and 3 bases at J, leaving 4 bases unmatched. Germline assignment: CDR1 SGHTA and CDR2 FQGTGA. The CDR3 region has the DNA TGTGCCAGCAGCTTAACAGCGGGAGGCCCAACAGATACGCAGTATTTT. It yields the protein CASSLTAGGPTDTQYF. Drawing the rest from reference TRBV7-3 and TRBJ2-3, the complete variable domain is GAGVSQTPSNKVTEKGKYVELRCDPISGHTALYWYRQSLGQGPEFLIYFQGTGAADDSGLPNDRFFAVRPEGSVSTLKIQRTERGDSAVYLCASSLTAGGPTDTQYFGPGTRLTVL.

V usage is TRBV6-5 and J usage is TRBJ1-2; D call uncertain. Germline CDR1 and CDR2: MNHEY and SVGAGI. Trimming took 6 bases from V and 1 from J, leaving 3 bases between them. The CDR3 extends over 11 amino acids. The CDR3 sequence is CASRRNYGYTF. CDR3 coding DNA: TGTGCCAGCAGGCGTAACTATGGCTACACCTTC.

V gene TRBV5-6 combines with J gene TRBJ2-2; TRBD1 aligns across 7 bases. The CDR3 totals 15 residues. Germline V gives CDR1 SGHDT, CDR2 YYEEEE. V lost 7 bases and J lost 4; bases outside the gene matches: 10. CDR3 in amino acids: CASATGTETTGELFF. The CDR3, as DNA: TGTGCCAGCGCTACCGGGACAGAGACCACCGGGGAGCTGTTTTTT.

CDR3 loop: CASSRDRRGTGELFF. The CDR3 DNA follows: TGCGCCAGCAGCCGCGATCGTCGTGGCACCGGGGAGCTGTTTTTT. This chain joins TRBV4-3 and TRBJ2-2; no clear D gene. The CDR3 extends over 15 amino acids. V lost 4 bases and J lost 4, with 13 bases in between. Germline V gene lookup returns CDR1 LGHNA and CDR2 YSLEER.

As concerns this clone: The same CDR3 arises from other DNA sequences in this sample as well. Written as DNA, the CDR3 is TGTGCCTGGAGTGGGGGAGGCAATCAGCCCCAGCATTTT. Protein product: CAWSGGGNQPQHF. The chain joins TRBV30 to TRBJ1-5, with D hard to call. The CDR3 is 13 amino acids. The germline gives CDR1 GTSNPN, CDR2 SVGIG (reference sequence). Between the trimmed V and J ends, which lost 1 base and 2 bases, there was a span of 6 bases.

This chain links TRBV4-3 with TRBJ1-1; D is unresolved. V lost 4 bases, J lost 4 bases, and 16 bases lay in between. In germline, CDR1 is LGHNA, CDR2 YSLEER. This CDR3 comprises 15 residues. Here the CDR3 DNA reads TGCGCCAGCAGCCTTGGCGAGGGATGGGGCACTGAAGCTTTCTTT. Translation: CASSLGEGWGTEAFF.

The chain combines TRBV30 with TRBJ2-3; possibly TRBD2 for D (6 bases). The CDR3 consists of 16 residues. Deletions cut 0 bases from V and 0 bases from J, with 13 bases between. Germline CDR1 GTSNPN, CDR2 SVGIG (reference sequence). This chain's CDR3 is CAWSVVAGTSTDTQYF. CDR3 in DNA: TGTGCCTGGAGTGTAGTGGCGGGAACTAGCACAGATACGCAGTATTTT.

This chain links TRBV28 with TRBJ1-2; TRBD1 aligns across 12 bases. Germline CDR1 and CDR2: MDHEN and SYDVKM. Trimming took 1 base from V and 8 from J; bases not matched to a gene: 5. CDR3 size: 15 residues. The CDR3 protein is CASSLSGTGGLGYTF. The CDR3 coding sequence is TGTGCCAGCAGTTTATCCGGGACAGGGGGCTTGGGCTACACCTTC.

The chain combines TRBV27 with TRBJ1-5, with 9 bases lining up with TRBD1. The CDR3 sequence is 16 residues long. V gave up 4 bases and J gave up 2 bases; unmatched junction bases: 6. In germline, CDR1 is MNHEY, CDR2 SMNVEV (reference sequence). CDR3 region: CASSSFYRGRNQPQHF. The CDR3 region has the DNA TGTGCCAGCAGTTCTTTCTACAGGGGGCGCAATCAGCCCCAGCATTTT.